This TCR beta chain was profiled in a study of blood T cell repertoires in COVID-19. The wider study: Collection of acute and convalescent COVID-19 samples took place in the United States, Italy and Spain.

Adults between roughly 18 and 100 years of age took part from 20 to 25 US areas. As handled by the study authors: By means of reference gene primer amplification, nucleated cell counts were estimated. Some clones are missing from TCRdb's copy, which holds only in-frame ones; the method was immunoSEQ multiplex PCR. That table furnishes V, J and clone size, whereas the DNA furnished D and trimming. The sample includes 150,000 to 200,000 clones, roughly nine tenths of them seen just once. The receptor was derived from a woman in her twenties or thirties who had recovered from COVID-19. The sequenced material came from PBMCs or T cells enriched from blood (not recorded which).

This CDR3 is CASALTGGFSYGYTF. The CDR3 DNA follows: TGTGCCAGCGCGTTAACCGGGGGTTTCTCCTATGGCTACACCTTC. The V call is TRBV27, the J call TRBJ1-2; the D gene is possibly TRBD1 (5 bases). CDR1 is MNHEY, CDR2 SMNVEV, per germline (reference sequence). The V end was cut by 8 bases, the J end by 4 bases, with 20 bases between. The CDR3 length is 15 residues.